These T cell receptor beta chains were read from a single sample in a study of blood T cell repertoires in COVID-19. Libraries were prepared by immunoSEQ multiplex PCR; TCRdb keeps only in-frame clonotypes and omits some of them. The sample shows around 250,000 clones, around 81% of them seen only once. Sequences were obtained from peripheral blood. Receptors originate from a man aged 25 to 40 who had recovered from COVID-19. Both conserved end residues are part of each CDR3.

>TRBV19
CASSSSGVEAFF
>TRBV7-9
CASSHRDRSYEQYF
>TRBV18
CASSPGLQGAGGTEAFF
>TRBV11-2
CASSIGQGEVGTEAFF
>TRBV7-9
CASQGQGRSTGELFF
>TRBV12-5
CASGTGVTGEGELFF
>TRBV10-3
CAISELQGPGNTIYF
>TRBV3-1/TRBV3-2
CASLDYQETQYF
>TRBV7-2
CASSETGLPYNEQFF
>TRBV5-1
CASSPGDLDTEAFF
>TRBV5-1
CASSLGGGESEAFF
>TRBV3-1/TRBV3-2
CASSSTGANSPLHF
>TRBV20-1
CSAPRADTQYF
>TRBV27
CASSLGTSITDTQYF
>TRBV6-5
CASTPGQGVEQYF
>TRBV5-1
CASGLEGGTQYF
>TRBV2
CASSARQPTGSGYTF
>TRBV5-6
CASSGGAGADTQYF
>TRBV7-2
CASSFGGGEGETQYF
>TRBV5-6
CASSLPQGAKDGYTF
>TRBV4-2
CASSQGTGDNSPLHF
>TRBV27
CASSFSPGGLNTEAFF
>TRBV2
CASSGASGGVQETQYF
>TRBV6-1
CASSEGGGAGETQYF
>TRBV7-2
CASSRTSGAHTQYF
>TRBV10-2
CASRASGGASEQFF
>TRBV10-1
CASSKDSGGPGGELFF
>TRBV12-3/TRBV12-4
CASSPTAGELFF
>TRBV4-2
CASSQASAGANVLTF
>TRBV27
CASTVLSSGGPADTQYF
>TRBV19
CASSGDSSYNEQFF
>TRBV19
CASSTTGTETQYF
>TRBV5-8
CASSLGDTFIDTQYF
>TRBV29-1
CSVDLNSPRTFF
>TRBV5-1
CASSLAGQGRSGYTF
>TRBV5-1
CASSLAGLSGYTF
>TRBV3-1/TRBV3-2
CASSPFGTPNEKLFF
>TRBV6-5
CASIPAALHTIYF
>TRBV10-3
CAVSGGVEGGEQFF
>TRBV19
CASSTNLGQGNSPLHF
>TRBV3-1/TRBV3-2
CASSQAQAGEVGANVLTF
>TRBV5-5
CASSITGVGSPLHF
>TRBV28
CASSRPGTGVRETQYF